This T cell receptor beta chain was sequenced for a study of cytomegalovirus exposure and HLA in healthy donors. Study-level findings and limits: It was assumed in the presence/absence analyses that sequencing depth was roughly uniform across donors. At a 0.05 false discovery rate, a later analysis found 15,000 to 20,000 TCR beta sequences to be associated with HLA alleles. Sequence variants that were highly shared formed a cluster that was likely a sequencing artifact.

The PCR employed 60 Vbeta primers together with 13 Jbeta primers. Clones were sequenced by immunoSEQ multiplex PCR, and TCRdb holds only the in-frame ones, with some missing. The sample includes about 190,000 clones, approximately 87% of them seen just once. Germline CDR1 SGHNT, CDR2 YYREEE (reference sequence). The CDR3 is made up of 15 amino acids. V shed 1 base, J shed 3 bases, and the junction held 5 bases outside the gene matches. To note about this clone: What it binds is unknown.

The sequenced sample consisted of PBMCs. This receptor was identified in a man between 25 and 39 years old in good health and CMV-seronegative. V is TRBV5-4 and J is TRBJ2-7; 9 bases agree with TRBD1. CDR3 in amino acids: CASSLLGQGLYEQYF. Written as DNA, the CDR3 is TGTGCCAGCAGCTTGCTGGGACAGGGACTCTACGAGCAGTACTTC.